This T cell receptor beta chain came from a study of post-analysis software for immune sequencing data (dated by TCRdb to 2014 to 2015). Some background on the complete study: The recorded disease courses included relapsing-remitting, secondary progressive and progressive-relapsing multiple sclerosis, and some patients had no subtype annotation. Patient repertoires were compared against about a dozen previously published healthy control repertoires from donors aged about 6 to 27 years. A subset of samples was prepared in parallel using single-end sample barcoding, then pooled and co-amplified after Illumina adapter ligation. The study at large found these results: A few TRBV segments, including TRBV5-6, TRBV5-1 and TRBV20-1, were significantly more frequent in patients than controls. Significantly lower normalized Chao1 diversity was found in multiple sclerosis patients than in controls, suggesting substantial peripheral T-cell clonal expansion. The control group was slightly older than the multiple sclerosis patient group. Direct clustering with F measure showed strong co-clustering of samples prepared in the same batch, prompting a batch-effect correction.

The V end gives up 5 bases and the J end 5 bases, leaving 20 bases in the junction not matched to a gene. Sequences MNHEY (CDR1) and SMNVEV (CDR2) are obtained from the germline V gene (reference sequence). Reading from cysteine to phenylalanine, the CDR3 counts 18 amino acids. Of the read, only the CDR3 DNA is kept; its 54 bases are in frame from base 1. Receptor libraries were prepared by PCR. Sequencing was performed on an Illumina HiSeq 2500. To reduce PCR and sequencing biases, unique molecular identifiers were built into the TCR beta cDNA libraries. Every 1 to 10 million input T cells yielded approximately 500,000 cDNA molecules, meaning each molecule approximated one T cell. Patient libraries were prepared and sequenced with the same protocol used for the earlier healthy control dataset. Within a given batch, samples were prepared together, multiplexed and sequenced on the same HiSeq lane. Turning to the authors' computational methods: MIGEC was used to process the raw barcoded reads, and molecular identifier groups with only a single read were discarded before consensus assembly and CDR3 extraction. VDJtools was used for post-analysis of the clonotype tables, and diversity was normalized by down-sampling every dataset to the size of the smallest sample. In repertoire overlap clustering, CDR3 amino acid sequences, but not nucleotide sequences, were matched to correct batch-related cross-sample contamination. The public reads were reanalyzed by TCRdb: fastp trimming at Q25, MiXCR alignment, in-frame beta chains only. Identical CDR3 proteins give one entry, which carries the most common genes and DNA. These V and J calls rely on TCRdb rather than the paper's analysis. This sample is represented by hundreds of thousands of distinct CDR3 sequences; roughly 27% of them were singletons. Approximately 0.6% of the sample is in the top ten clones.

To demonstrate the VDJtools post-analysis software, the study profiled TCR beta repertoires from the peripheral blood of about 13 young patients with multiple sclerosis. The multiple sclerosis patients were children and adolescents between roughly 6 and 16 years of age. This clonotype was seen more than once but under ten times. The antigen this receptor binds is unknown. No qualities accompany the bases; no much larger clone lies one base away. Sequences were obtained from blood. The sequence was obtained from a girl aged 10 to 17 with multiple sclerosis. This receptor chain uses TRBV27 and TRBJ2-7; TRBD1 agrees with 8 junctional bases. The sequence in DNA is TGTGCCAGCAGTCCCCTCGGACAGGGCGGCCGAGGGATCAACGAGCAGTACTTC. Its protein reads: CASSPLGQGGRGINEQYF.